What follows are 24 T cell receptor beta chains derived from one specimen sequenced in a study of cytomegalovirus exposure and HLA in healthy donors (dated by TCRdb to about 2017). The library was prepared using the immunoSEQ multiplex PCR assay. The multiplex PCR relied on a mix of 60 forward primers for TCR Vbeta segments and 13 reverse primers for TCR Jbeta segments. The table comes from immuneACCESS by way of TCRdb, which keeps in-frame sequences with V and J called. Part of the clones is missing from these tables; in studies checked, under half for an unresolved V gene and the rest for unknown reasons. In all, the sample holds fewer than 120,000 clones, and around 85% of those were seen once. The top ten clones comprise roughly 5.6% of the sample. Material: PBMCs. The receptors were sampled from a man in his thirties or forties in good health and CMV-seropositive.

The chain is built from TRBV19 and TRBJ1-5; TRBD1 matches at 7 bases. Germline CDR1 is LNHDA and CDR2 is SQIVND (reference sequence). V lost 6 bases, J lost 0 bases, and 5 bases stayed unmatched. The CDR3 contains 15 residues. CDR3: CASSMGTVSNQPQHF. The CDR3 nucleotides are TGTGCCAGTAGCATGGGGACAGTTAGCAATCAGCCCCAGCATTTT.

Worth noting for this clone: Other DNA sequences in this specimen translate into the identical CDR3. The V gene is TRBV19, the J gene TRBJ1-1; TRBD1 matches 7 bases. The germline V gene encodes CDR1 LNHDA and CDR2 SQIVND (reference sequence). The CDR3 runs to 15 residues. J gave up 6 bases and V 7 bases, and 14 bases lay outside the gene matches. In DNA, the CDR3 is TGTGCCAGTACTTCCACCGGGACAGTGATCGCTGAAGCTTTCTTT. Its translation: CASTSTGTVIAEAFF. The full variable domain, completed using reference TRBV19 and TRBJ1-1, is DGGITQSPKYLFRKEGQNVTLSCEQNLNHDAMYWYRQDPGQGLRLIYYSQIVNDFQKGDIAEGYSVSREKKESFPLTVTSAQKNPTAFYLCASTSTGTVIAEAFFGQGTRLTVV.

The V gene is TRBV7-9, the J gene TRBJ2-3; TRBD2 might be the D (5 bases). The germline V gene has CDR1 SEHNR and CDR2 FQNEAQ (reference sequence). V lost 1 base and J lost 3, with 11 bases in between. The length of the CDR3 is 15 residues. The DNA of the CDR3 is TGTGCCAGCAGCTTAGTCACGGGGAAGACAGATACGCAGTATTTT. It specifies CASSLVTGKTDTQYF.

V usage is TRBV14 and J usage is TRBJ1-3; 7 bases agree with TRBD1. Germline assignment: CDR1 SGHDN and CDR2 FVKESK. The J segment lost 2 bases and the V segment lost 2 bases, leaving 6 bases of the junction unmatched. The CDR3 totals 16 residues. CDR3 sequence: CASSQLDRDTGNTIYF. For the CDR3, the DNA is TGTGCCAGCAGCCAACTAGACAGGGATACTGGAAACACCATATATTTT.

This chain uses TRBV11-2 with TRBJ2-5; 8 bases line up with TRBD2. This CDR3 contains 13 residues. The junction had 1 base not matched to a gene; V was cut back by 5 bases and J by 2 bases. The germline V gene encodes CDR1 SGHAT and CDR2 FQNNGV. DNA for the CDR3: TGTGCCAGCAGCCGGGGGGGACAAGAGACCCAGTACTTC. Its translation is CASSRGGQETQYF. The variable domain in full, with the rest retrieved from reference TRBV11-2 and TRBJ2-5, is EAGVAQSPRYKIIEKRQSVAFWCNPISGHATLYWYQQILGQGPKLLIQFQNNGVVDDSQLPKDRFSAERLKGVDSTLKIQPAKLEDSAVYLCASSRGGQETQYFGPGTRLLVL.

There are a few counts of this clone. A read error may account for a junction end that differs from germline. The DNA of the CDR3 is TGCGCCAGCAGCTTCAGGGTTTACAACGAGCAGTTCTTC. It translates to CASSFRVYNEQFF. The genes are TRBV5-1 and TRBJ2-1; possibly TRBD1 for D (5 bases). The CDR3 loop spans 13 amino acids. CDR1 is SGHRS, CDR2 YFSETQ, per germline.

This rearrangement joins TRBV11-2 to TRBJ1-2; D gene ambiguous. This CDR3 has 13 residues. Germline CDR1 SGHAT, CDR2 FQNNGV. The germline V and J ends were trimmed by 1 base and 2 bases, with 5 bases remaining between them. The chain's CDR3 is CASSLARNYGYTF. The CDR3 nucleotides read TGTGCCAGCAGCTTAGCCCGGAACTATGGCTACACCTTC.

The J gene is TRBJ1-1, the V gene TRBV27, with D unresolved. The CDR3 has 13 amino acids. V was cut by 2 bases and J by 5 bases, with 9 bases left in between. The germline V gene encodes CDR1 MNHEY and CDR2 SMNVEV (reference sequence). The CDR3 here is CASSLLEQTEAFF. CDR3 nucleotides: TGTGCCAGCAGTTTACTTGAACAGACTGAAGCTTTCTTT.

The chain is built from TRBV10-2 and TRBJ1-2; perhaps TRBD1 as D (6 bases). Trimming pared 10 bases from V and 1 base from J, leaving 13 bases between. This CDR3 contains 13 residues. Looked up from germline, CDR1 is WSHSY and CDR2 is SAAADI. The CDR3 is CATADSFNYGYTF. CDR3 DNA: TGCGCCACCGCGGACAGTTTTAACTATGGCTACACCTTC.

The J gene is TRBJ2-5, the V gene TRBV9; 9 bases are shared with TRBD2. Germline CDR1 and CDR2: SGDLS and YYNGEE. CDR3 length equals 14 residues. V shed 4 bases, J shed 4 bases, and the junction held 5 bases outside the gene matches. Here the CDR3 reads CASSQPTSGETQYF. The CDR3 coding sequence is TGTGCCAGCAGCCAGCCGACTAGCGGAGAGACCCAGTACTTC.

In this sample, this clone turned up a few times. V is TRBV6-5 and J is TRBJ1-6, with D maybe TRBD1 (5 bases). This CDR3 has 16 amino acids. Deletions cut 4 bases from V and 7 bases from J, with 17 bases between. Germline V CDR1 and CDR2: MNHEY, SVGAGI. CDR3 nucleotides: TGTGCCAGCAGTTTGTTTGGGGCGATCGGAAATTCACCCCTCCACTTT. Translated, it gives CASSLFGAIGNSPLHF.

J is TRBJ2-5 and V is TRBV7-2; 7 bases agree with TRBD2. The CDR3 extends over 18 amino acids. Germline-derived CDR1 and CDR2 are SGHTA and FQGNSA. V was clipped by 0 bases and J by 2 bases; unmatched bases: 12. CDR3 region: CASSLAPYQAGIQETQYF. The CDR3 coding sequence is TGTGCCAGCAGCTTAGCCCCTTATCAAGCGGGGATACAAGAGACCCAGTACTTC. The full variable domain, in which reference TRBV7-2 and TRBJ2-5 provide the parts outside the CDR3, is GAGVSQSPSNKVTEKGKDVELRCDPISGHTALYWYRQSLGQGLEFLIYFQGNSAPDKSGLPSDRFSAERTGGSVSTLTIQRTQQEDSAVYLCASSLAPYQAGIQETQYFGPGTRLLVL.

The CDR3, as DNA: TGTGCCAGCGCGGTAGCGGGGGAGGGAACCGGGGAGCTGTTTTTT. Encoded protein: CASAVAGEGTGELFF. The chain combines TRBV9 with TRBJ2-2, with TRBD2 identical over 9 bases. The junction had 9 bases not matched to a gene; V was cut back by 7 bases and J by 5 bases. CDR1 and CDR2 from the germline V gene are SGDLS and YYNGEE. The CDR3 contains 15 residues.

J is TRBJ2-7 and V is TRBV9, with 10 bases lining up with TRBD2. V was pared by 1 base and J by 4 bases, with 5 bases of the junction left unmatched. This CDR3 is built from 15 residues. Germline lookup yields CDR1 SGDLS and CDR2 YYNGEE. In DNA, the CDR3 is TGTGCCAGCAGCGTACGTCCTAGCGGGGGTTACGAGCAGTACTTC. Protein product: CASSVRPSGGYEQYF.

V and J are TRBV5-1 and TRBJ2-5; TRBD2 aligns across 8 bases. The trim removed 4 bases at V and 5 bases at J, leaving 10 bases unmatched. The CDR3 has 15 amino acids. In germline, CDR1 is SGHRS, CDR2 YFSETQ. Here the CDR3 reads CASSGPGGAGETQYF. DNA for the CDR3: TGCGCCAGCAGCGGACCCGGGGGGGCAGGGGAGACCCAGTACTTC.

The chain links TRBV12-5 to TRBJ1-2, with D uncertain. The CDR3 covers 12 residues. Germline V CDR1 and CDR2: LGHNT, FRNRAP. Trimming stripped 0 bases from V and 7 bases from J, with 6 bases between. CDR3 coding DNA: TGTGCTAGTGGTTTGGTTTCGGTTGGCTACACCTTC. Amino acid sequence: CASGLVSVGYTF. The whole variable domain, remainder taken from reference TRBV12-5 and TRBJ1-2, is DARVTQTPRHKVTEMGQEVTMRCQPILGHNTVFWYRQTMMQGLELLAYFRNRAPLDDSGMPKDRFSAEMPDATLATLKIQPSEPRDSAVYFCASGLVSVGYTFGSGTRLTVV.

Only one count was recorded for this clone. The chain carries TRBV5-1 and TRBJ1-1; maybe TRBD1 (5 bases). The V gene lost 5 bases and the J gene lost 6 bases, with 14 bases spanning the gap. Germline CDR1 SGHRS, CDR2 YFSETQ. The CDR3 runs to 13 residues. CDR3 bases: TGCGCCAGCAGGACGGGGGACTCCTCTGAAGCTTTCTTT. It codes for CASRTGDSSEAFF.

The gene calls are TRBV28 and TRBJ2-3; D gene ambiguous. Germline CDR1 MDHEN, CDR2 SYDVKM. V shed 3 bases and J shed 2 bases, with 12 bases lying between them. CDR3 length equals 15 residues. The CDR3 region is CASSFSGLDTDTQYF. In DNA form, the CDR3 reads TGTGCCAGCAGTTTTTCCGGGTTGGACACAGATACGCAGTATTTT. The whole variable domain, remainder taken from reference TRBV28 and TRBJ2-3, is DVKVTQSSRYLVKRTGEKVFLECVQDMDHENMFWYRQDPGLGLRLIYFSYDVKMKEKGDIPEGYSVSREKKERFSLILESASTNQTSMYLCASSFSGLDTDTQYFGPGTRLTVL.

The chain has TRBV6-5 and TRBJ2-4; 9 nucleotides match TRBD1. This CDR3 contains 14 residues. CDR1 is MNHEY, CDR2 SVGAGI, per germline. V trimming: 5 bases; J trimming: 6 bases; junction bases outside the gene matches: 5. CDR3 loop: CASSPPGQGNIQYF. The CDR3 DNA follows: TGTGCCAGCAGTCCCCCGGGACAGGGAAACATTCAGTACTTC.

This clone was found a few times. V gene TRBV5-5 combines with J gene TRBJ1-1, with D unresolved. The ends were cut back, 4 bases at V and 5 bases at J, with 18 bases in the middle. This CDR3 has 15 amino acids. Per germline, CDR1 SGHKS and CDR2 YYEKEE (reference sequence). CDR3 amino acids: CASSQAVALFTEAFF. CDR3 nucleotide sequence: TGTGCCAGCAGCCAAGCGGTAGCTTTGTTTACTGAAGCTTTCTTT.

The chain carries TRBV29-1 and TRBJ2-3; D is unclear. Trimming stripped 1 base from V and 3 bases from J, with 11 bases between. This CDR3 contains 14 residues. Germline V gene data show CDR1 as SQVTM and CDR2 as ANQGSEA. The CDR3 DNA sequence: TGCAGCGTTGAAGCTGAGGTTCGGACAGATACGCAGTATTTT. It yields the protein CSVEAEVRTDTQYF.

The J gene is TRBJ2-2, the V gene TRBV25-1, with 9 bases lining up with TRBD1. V gave up 2 bases and J gave up 4 bases; unmatched junction bases: 5. The CDR3 totals 16 residues. CDR1 and CDR2 (germline): MGHDK, SYGVNS. CDR3 in amino acids: CASSELDRGGTGELFF. The CDR3 DNA follows: TGTGCCAGCAGTGAACTGGACAGGGGAGGCACCGGGGAGCTGTTTTTT.

This chain connects TRBV7-9 to TRBJ1-2; 9 positions match TRBD1. Per the germline V gene, CDR1 is SEHNR and CDR2 is FQNEAQ (reference sequence). This CDR3 has 13 amino acids. After removal of 5 bases from V and 8 bases from J, the junction contained 6 bases not matched to a gene. The CDR3 DNA sequence: TGTGCCAGCAGCCAAGACAGGGGGTTGGGCTACACCTTC. Translating it yields CASSQDRGLGYTF.

J is TRBJ2-7 and V is TRBV7-3, with 9 bases aligning to TRBD2. The CDR3 consists of 15 residues. J gave up 1 base and V 3 bases, and 4 bases lay outside the gene matches. Germline V gene sequence: CDR1 SGHTA, CDR2 FQGTGA. The CDR3 region is CASSLASGESYEQYF. CDR3 coding DNA: TGTGCCAGCAGCTTGGCTAGCGGGGAGTCCTACGAGCAGTACTTC.